The clone carrying this TCR beta chain was counted between two and nine times. Its antigen is currently unknown. The sample belongs to a study of Ad26.COV2.S vaccination and SARS-CoV-2 variants. About the study: Participant was drawn from the COV1001 Ad26.COV2.S trial arm.

Treatment meaning: around 19 received Ad26.COV2.S at low or high dose, single or two shots; 5 received placebo; per-sample allocation not given. Sampling took place 63 days after the first vaccine or placebo injection. Germline CDR1 and CDR2: MGHRA and YSYEKL. The ends lost 2 bases at V and 4 bases at J; junction bases unmatched: 3. The CDR3 contains 15 residues. The repertoire was sequenced with immunoSEQ multiplex PCR; TCRdb's copy has only in-frame clones and lacks some. The table has 380,000 or so clones, approximately 86% seen once. Study-wide points: Substantial breadth was reportedly displayed by spike-specific CD8+ and CD4+ T cell responses after vaccination.

The TCR comes from a person between 18 and 60 years old who received the Ad26.COV2.S COVID-19 vaccine or a placebo. V and J are TRBV4-1 and TRBJ2-7, with 12 positions matching TRBD2. Sequencing used peripheral blood, obtained in a trial of Ad26.COV2.S vaccine versus placebo. The CDR3 DNA reads as TGCGCCAGCAGCCAACAGACTAGCGGGGGTTACGAGCAGTACTTC. Its translation: CASSQQTSGGYEQYF.